The 14 T cell receptor beta chains given below trace back to one sample, sequenced in a study of regulatory T cells in long-lasting Graves disease. Time point in this sample: newly diagnosed GD, antithyroid drugs for less than 3 months. RNA from PBMCs was the source of the TCR library. iRepertoire HTBI primers and Arm-PCR of CDR3 regions built TCR beta libraries. TCRdb reprocessed the multiplex PCR reads via MiXCR and lists one record per CDR3 protein. The data show approximately 400,000 distinct CDR3 sequences, under 15% seen once. The data were also submitted as part of a second study, on T cells in Graves' hyperthyroidism and ophthalmopathy.

The source material was peripheral blood mononuclear cells (PBMCs), sampled at new diagnosis, from a patient treated with antithyroid drugs. These receptors were taken from a woman younger than 45 with Graves disease.

CDR3 sequence reads: CASSDRRTSTEAFF. CDR3 bases: TGTGCCAGCAGTGACAGGAGAACGAGCACTGAAGCTTTCTTT. The V gene is TRBV6-1, the J gene TRBJ1-1; D gene unclear. The CDR3 is 14 amino acids. The V and J ends lost 3 bases and 4 bases respectively, with 12 bases between them. Germline V gene sequence: CDR1 MNHNS, CDR2 SASEGT.

This clonotype was counted at least ten times. The chain uses TRBV19 and TRBJ2-1, with D possibly matching TRBD1 (6 bases). CDR1 LNHDA and CDR2 SQIVND come from the germline V gene (reference sequence). Trimming removed 6 bases from V and 6 bases from J, with 15 bases in between. There are 14 residues in the CDR3. CDR3 coding DNA: TGTGCCAGTAGGCCGGGACACCAGCTCAATGAGCAGTTCTTC. It encodes CASRPGHQLNEQFF.

J is TRBJ2-1 and V is TRBV24-1; D may be TRBD1 (5 bases). Germline loops: CDR1 KGHDR, CDR2 SFDVKD. Trimming stripped 3 bases from V and 7 bases from J, with 12 bases between. This CDR3 is built from 14 residues. CDR3 DNA sequence: TGTGCCACCAGTGATCGCCTCAGGGATAATGAGCAGTTCTTC. Its protein product is CATSDRLRDNEQFF.

This clonotype was seen a few times. The chain recombines TRBV28 with TRBJ2-6; no firm D call. Deletions cut 5 bases from V and 0 bases from J, with 11 bases between. Looked up from germline, CDR1 is MDHEN and CDR2 is SYDVKM. The CDR3 consists of 16 residues. The CDR3 DNA reads TGTGCCAGCAGTACAATTCAACTCTCTGGGGCCAACGTCCTGACTTTC. Amino acids: CASSTIQLSGANVLTF.

Ten or more counts support this clonotype. V and J are TRBV20-1 and TRBJ2-1; a possible D gene is TRBD1 (5 bases). Trimming cost V 6 bases and J 4 bases, with 19 bases left between them. The CDR3 spans 15 residues. CDR1 DFQATT and CDR2 SNEGSKA come from the germline V gene (reference sequence). CDR3 in DNA: TGCAGTGCGACCTACAGGCAATCCCCTTACAATGAGCAGTTCTTC. This sequence encodes CSATYRQSPYNEQFF.

This clonotype was counted many times. As DNA, the CDR3 is TGTGCCAGCAGTTTAGAAGGGACAGGGGTGGTCAATCAGCCCCAGCATTTT. Translated, it gives CASSLEGTGVVNQPQHF. The chain couples TRBV28 to TRBJ1-5; TRBD1 agrees at 10 bases. This CDR3 contains 17 residues. The germline gives CDR1 MDHEN, CDR2 SYDVKM. V lost 2 bases, J lost 3 bases, and 7 bases stayed unmatched.

This clonotype was counted many times. The J gene is TRBJ2-7, the V gene TRBV6-2 or TRBV6-3; 10 positions agree with TRBD2. V lost 6 bases to trimming and J lost 2 bases; unmatched junction nucleotides: 1. The CDR3 consists of 13 residues. Germline CDR1 MNHEY, CDR2 SVGEGT. The CDR3 loop is CASRTSGTYEQYF. DNA of the CDR3: TGTGCCAGCAGAACTAGCGGGACCTACGAGCAGTACTTC.

In nucleotides, the CDR3 is TGCGCCAGCAGCCAAGATACCGGGCGGCTCTACACCTTC. Its translation is CASSQDTGRLYTF. The gene calls are TRBV4-1 and TRBJ1-2; D ambiguous. V was trimmed by 0 bases and J by 10 bases, leaving 12 bases between them. This CDR3 has 13 amino acids. Germline loops: CDR1 MGHRA, CDR2 YSYEKL.

This clonotype has just a few counts. This chain connects TRBV7-6 to TRBJ1-6; TRBD1 aligns across 7 bases. CDR3 length: 17 residues. Germline CDR1 reads SGHVS; CDR2 reads FNYEAQ. V shed 4 bases and J 7 bases; nucleotides not matched to a gene: 13. CDR3 protein: CASSSQSRTGLNSPLHF. The CDR3 DNA is TGTGCCAGCAGCTCCCAGTCCCGGACAGGCCTGAATTCACCCCTCCACTTT.

This clonotype came up many times. The gene calls are TRBV5-1 and TRBJ2-7; D ambiguous. Between the trimmed V and J ends, which lost 4 bases and 4 bases, there was a span of 18 bases. The germline gives CDR1 SGHRS, CDR2 YFSETQ. The CDR3 consists of 15 residues. CDR3: CASSAAALGGYEQYF. CDR3 nucleotide sequence: TGCGCCAGCAGCGCCGCGGCATTGGGTGGGTACGAGCAGTACTTC. The full variable domain, in which reference TRBV5-1 and TRBJ2-7 provide the parts outside the CDR3, is KAGVTQTPRYLIKTRGQQVTLSCSPISGHRSVSWYQQTPGQGLQFLFEYFSETQRNKGNFPGRFSGRQFSNSRSEMNVSTLELGDSALYLCASSAAALGGYEQYFGPGTRLTVT.

This clonotype was detected many times. The chain uses TRBV20-1 and TRBJ1-1; no reliable D call. The CDR3 extends over 14 amino acids. The germline gives CDR1 DFQATT, CDR2 SNEGSKA (reference sequence). With 5 bases removed from V and 4 bases from J, the gap between germline ends came to 17 bases. The CDR3 sequence is CSALGPPLITEAFF. CDR3 nucleotide sequence: TGCAGTGCTCTAGGACCGCCCCTTATCACTGAAGCTTTCTTT.

In regard to this clonotype: This may stem from a read error, because a much larger clone lies one nucleotide away. The conserved final phenylalanine or tryptophan is absent from the CDR3, which likely points to a read error. The chain links TRBV5-1 to TRBJ2-7, with 13 positions matching TRBD2. The CDR3 length is 22 residues. The J segment lost 4 bases and the V segment lost 1 base, leaving 23 bases of the junction unmatched. Germline V gene data show CDR1 as SGHRS and CDR2 as YFSETQ. The CDR3 loop is CASSLRLAGGSSQHTRLYEQYL. In nucleotides, the CDR3 is TGCGCCAGCAGCTTGAGACTAGCGGGAGGTTCGTCACAACATACAAGATTATACGAGCAGTACCTC.

V and J are TRBV11-3 and TRBJ2-1; 12 bases match TRBD1. J gave up 3 bases and V 5 bases, and 14 bases lay outside the gene matches. From germline, CDR1 is SGHNT and CDR2 YENEEA. CDR3 length: 19 residues. The DNA for the CDR3 is TGTGCCAGCAGCGCCGGGACAGGGGGCGAACTAACCTTCTACAATGAGCAGTTCTTC. This encodes CASSAGTGGELTFYNEQFF.

This clonotype was observed many times. The chain employs TRBV2 and TRBJ2-2; D is ambiguous. The V and J ends lost 7 bases and 7 bases respectively, with 13 bases between them. Germline-derived CDR1 and CDR2 are SNHLY and FYNNEI. The CDR3 is 13 residues long. The CDR3 region has the DNA TGTGCCAGCAAGGCCACCCAATTCGGGGAGCTGTTTTTT. Its protein is CASKATQFGELFF.